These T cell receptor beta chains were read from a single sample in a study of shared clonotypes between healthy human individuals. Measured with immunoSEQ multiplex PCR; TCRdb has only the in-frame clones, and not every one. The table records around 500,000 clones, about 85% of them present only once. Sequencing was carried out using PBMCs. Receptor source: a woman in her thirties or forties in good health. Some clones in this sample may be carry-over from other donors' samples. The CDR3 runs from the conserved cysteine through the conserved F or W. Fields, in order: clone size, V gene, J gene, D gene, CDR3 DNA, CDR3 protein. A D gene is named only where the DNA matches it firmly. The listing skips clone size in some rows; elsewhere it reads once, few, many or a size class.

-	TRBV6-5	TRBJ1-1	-	TGTGCCAGCAGTCCAACGGACACTGAAGCTTTCTTT	CASSPTDTEAFF
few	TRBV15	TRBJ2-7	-	TGTGCCACCAGGTTAGACATAACCTACGAGCAGTACTTC	CATRLDITYEQYF
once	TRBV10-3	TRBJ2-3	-	TGTGCCATCGCCATAGGGTTAGATACGCAGTATTTT	CAIAIGLDTQYF
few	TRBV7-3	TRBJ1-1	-	TGTGCCAGCAGCTTAGACATGAACACTGAAGCTTTCTTT	CASSLDMNTEAFF
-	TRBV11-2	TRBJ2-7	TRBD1	TGTGCCAGCAGCTTAGGAGGTGTCGGGACAGGGATAAGGTACGAGCAGTACTTC	CASSLGGVGTGIRYEQYF
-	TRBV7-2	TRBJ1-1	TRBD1	TGTGCCAGCAGAGAAGGGGACAGCAGGTTTGCTTTCTTT	CASREGDSRFAFF
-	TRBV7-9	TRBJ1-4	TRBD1	TGTGCCAGCAGCCCCCGGGACAGGTTGAATGAAAAACTGTTTTTT	CASSPRDRLNEKLFF
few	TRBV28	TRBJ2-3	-	TGTGCCAGCAGTTTAGCCAGGGGTGCAGATACGCAGTATTTT	CASSLARGADTQYF
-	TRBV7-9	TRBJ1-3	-	TGTGCCAGCAGCCCGCCGGCCGAGGGATCTGGAAACACCATATATTTT	CASSPPAEGSGNTIYF
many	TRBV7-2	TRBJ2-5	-	TGTGCCAGCAACCCCTCAGGGGCGGGGTTGGAGACCCAGTACTTC	CASNPSGAGLETQYF
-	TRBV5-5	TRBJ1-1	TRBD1	TGTGCCAGCAGCCCGTGGACAGGGATTGCGGACACTGAAGCTTTCTTT	CASSPWTGIADTEAFF
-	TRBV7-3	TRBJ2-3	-	TGTGCCAGCAGCTTAACGTTTAACACAGATACGCAGTATTTT	CASSLTFNTDTQYF
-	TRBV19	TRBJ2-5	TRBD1	TGTGCCAGTAGTCTTGGGACAGACCAAGAGACCCAGTACTTC	CASSLGTDQETQYF
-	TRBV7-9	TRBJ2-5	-	TGTGCCAGCAGCTTAAACAGGGAGGAGACCCAGTACTTC	CASSLNREETQYF
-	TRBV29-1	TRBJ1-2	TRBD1	TGCAGCGTCCTGGGACAGGGGGCATACGGCTACACCTTC	CSVLGQGAYGYTF
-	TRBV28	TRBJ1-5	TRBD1	TGTGCCAGCAGTTTCAGGAGTGGGACAGGTCATCAGCCCCAGCATTTT	CASSFRSGTGHQPQHF
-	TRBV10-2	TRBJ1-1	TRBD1	TGCGCCAGCAGTCCTGACAGGGCTGGGCACACTGAAGCTTTCTTT	CASSPDRAGHTEAFF
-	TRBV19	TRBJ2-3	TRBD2	TGTGCCAGTAGAGAAGGGACTATGTCAGATACGCAGTATTTT	CASREGTMSDTQYF
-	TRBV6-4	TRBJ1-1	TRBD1	TGTGCCAGCAGTAGGGACAGGGGTGCTGAAGCTTTCTTT	CASSRDRGAEAFF
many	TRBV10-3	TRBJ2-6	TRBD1	TGTGCCATCAGTGTGAGGGGGCCCGGGGCCAACGTCCTGACTTTC	CAISVRGPGANVLTF
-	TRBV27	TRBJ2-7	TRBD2	TGTGCCAGCAGTTTATCCCTCGGGACTAGCGATGACGAGCAGTACTTC	CASSLSLGTSDDEQYF
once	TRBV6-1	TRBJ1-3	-	TGTGCCAGCAGTGAGCGACGGGGAAACACCATATATTTT	CASSERRGNTIYF
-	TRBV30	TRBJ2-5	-	TGTGCCTGGAGTGGGGGTGTACAAGAGACCCAGTACTTC	CAWSGGVQETQYF
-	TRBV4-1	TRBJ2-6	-	TGCGCCAGCAGCCAAGAAGTCAGGTTCGGGTCTGGGGCCAACGTCCTGACTTTC	CASSQEVRFGSGANVLTF
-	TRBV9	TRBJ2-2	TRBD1	TGTGCCTCGCGGACAGGGAACACCGGGGAGCTGTTTTTT	CASRTGNTGELFF
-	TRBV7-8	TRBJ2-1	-	TGTGCCAGCAGCTTAGCGTTCGACAATGAGCAGTTCTTC	CASSLAFDNEQFF
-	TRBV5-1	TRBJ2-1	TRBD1	TGCGCCAGCAGCCTTACCACTCAGACAGGGGGCTCCTACAATGAGCAGTTCTTC	CASSLTTQTGGSYNEQFF
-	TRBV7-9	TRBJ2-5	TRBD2	TGTGCCAGCAGCTTAGGCCTAGCGGACTATCAAGAGACCCAGTACTTC	CASSLGLADYQETQYF
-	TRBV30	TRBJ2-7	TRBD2	TGTGCCTCCTCCATACTAGCGGGAGATTTCGAGCAGTACTTC	CASSILAGDFEQYF
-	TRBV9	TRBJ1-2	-	TGTGCCAGCAGCGCGCGGACAGCTAACTATGGCTACACCTTC	CASSARTANYGYTF
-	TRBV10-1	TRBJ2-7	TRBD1	TGCGCCAGCAGTGATAGACAGGGGTGGGGGGAGCAGTACTTC	CASSDRQGWGEQYF
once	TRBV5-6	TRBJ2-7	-	TGTGCCAGCAGCTACGGACAGCGAACCTACGAGCAGTACTTC	CASSYGQRTYEQYF
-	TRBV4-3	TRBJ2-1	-	TGCGCCAGCAGCCAAAAATTCGGAGGGGCATCCCAATCCTCCTACAATGAGCAGTTCTTC	CASSQKFGGASQSSYNEQFF
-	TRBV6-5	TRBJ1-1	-	TGTGCCAGCAGCCCAGGGGCGAACACTGAAGCTTTCTTT	CASSPGANTEAFF
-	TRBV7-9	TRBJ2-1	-	TGTGCCAGCAGCTTAGCGGCCGGACGAAATGAGCAGTTCTTC	CASSLAAGRNEQFF
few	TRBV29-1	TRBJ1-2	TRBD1	TGCAGCGTTGAAGGACCCTACCGGGACAGGCCTGTCACTAACTATGGCTACACCTTC	CSVEGPYRDRPVTNYGYTF
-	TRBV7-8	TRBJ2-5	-	TGTGCCAGCAGCGCACCCCGGGGAGTAGAGACCCAGTACTTC	CASSAPRGVETQYF
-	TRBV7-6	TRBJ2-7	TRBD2	TGTGCCAGCAGCTTAGGGACCGGCGGGAGAATCGAGCAGTACTTC	CASSLGTGGRIEQYF
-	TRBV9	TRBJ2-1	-	TGTGCCAGCAGCGTTCGCGAGGCGGGAACCTACAATGAGCAGTTCTTC	CASSVREAGTYNEQFF
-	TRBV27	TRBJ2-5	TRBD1	TGTGCCACCAGCTCTAATAACCTCAGGGGGCGCGAGGAGACCCAGTACTTC	CATSSNNLRGREETQYF
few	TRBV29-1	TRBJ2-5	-	TGCAGCGGGGGGGATTCATATGAGACCCAGTACTTC	CSGGDSYETQYF
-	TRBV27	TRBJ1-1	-	TGTGCCAGCAGTTTCGGGTATAGAGCTTTCTTT	CASSFGYRAFF
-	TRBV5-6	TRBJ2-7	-	TGTGCCAGCAGCTTGTGGTCCGGGGAGCAGTACTTC	CASSLWSGEQYF
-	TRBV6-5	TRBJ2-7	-	TGTGCCACCACCAATACAGCCTACGAGCAGTACTTC	CATTNTAYEQYF
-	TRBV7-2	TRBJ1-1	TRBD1	TGTGCCAGCAACATTGGGACAGGCTTGCGTACTGAAGCTTTCTTT	CASNIGTGLRTEAFF
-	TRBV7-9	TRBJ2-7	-	TGTGCCAGCAGCTTACAGGGATACGAGCAGTACTTC	CASSLQGYEQYF
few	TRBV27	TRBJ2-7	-	TGTGCCAGCAGTTTAGACAGAAGCAGCCCCTACGAGCAGTACTTC	CASSLDRSSPYEQYF
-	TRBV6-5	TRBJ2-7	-	TGTGCCAGCAGATACCGGGACGCCCTCCAGGAGCAGTACTTC	CASRYRDALQEQYF
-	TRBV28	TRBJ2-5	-	TGTGCCAGCAGTCCTCTCGAAGGGGAGACCCAGTACTTC	CASSPLEGETQYF